This T cell receptor beta chain was retrieved from a study of cytomegalovirus exposure and HLA in healthy donors. On this clone itself: Its antigen is not known.

CDR1 and CDR2 (germline): SGHRS, YFSETQ. The CDR3 contains 15 residues. V dropped 4 bases and J dropped 8 bases, with 19 bases sitting between them. The PCR made use of 60 Vbeta and 13 Jbeta primers. The protocol was immunoSEQ multiplex PCR, while the TCRdb copy is restricted to in-frame clones and leaves out a portion. The top ten clones hold around 2.2% of a sample with some 130,000 clones, approximately 80% of them seen once. Points from the study as a whole: TCR beta V segments were, for the most part, productive about 87% or about 30% of the time in an earlier analysis. Reportedly, cytomegalovirus status was diagnosed with high sensitivity and specificity. An ancestry cluster, one associated with Asian ancestry, reportedly showed fewer N-insertions than the approximately 660-donor mean in a later analysis.

The sample comprised PBMCs. The chain links TRBV5-1 to TRBJ2-1; D may be TRBD1 (6 bases). This receptor was obtained from a man aged 25 to 40 in good health and CMV-seronegative. The DNA for the CDR3 is TGCGCCAGCAGCCTACGTGGGGGCAGGGGTGATGAGCAGTTCTTC. Translating it yields CASSLRGGRGDEQFF. The full variable domain, completed using reference TRBV5-1 and TRBJ2-1, is KAGVTQTPRYLIKTRGQQVTLSCSPISGHRSVSWYQQTPGQGLQFLFEYFSETQRNKGNFPGRFSGRQFSNSRSEMNVSTLELGDSALYLCASSLRGGRGDEQFFGPGTRLTVL.